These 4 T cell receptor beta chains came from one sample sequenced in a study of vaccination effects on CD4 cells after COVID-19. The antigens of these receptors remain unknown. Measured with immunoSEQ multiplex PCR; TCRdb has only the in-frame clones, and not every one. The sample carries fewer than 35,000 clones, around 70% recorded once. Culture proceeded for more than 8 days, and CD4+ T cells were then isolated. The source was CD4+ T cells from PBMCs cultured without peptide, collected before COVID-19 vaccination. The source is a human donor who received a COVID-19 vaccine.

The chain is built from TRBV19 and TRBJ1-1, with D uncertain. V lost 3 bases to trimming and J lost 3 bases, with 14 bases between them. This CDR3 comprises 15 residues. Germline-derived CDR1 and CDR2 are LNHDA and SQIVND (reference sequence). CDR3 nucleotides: TGTGCCAGTAGTATGCAATACACCCGGGACACTGAAGCTTTCTTT. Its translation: CASSMQYTRDTEAFF.

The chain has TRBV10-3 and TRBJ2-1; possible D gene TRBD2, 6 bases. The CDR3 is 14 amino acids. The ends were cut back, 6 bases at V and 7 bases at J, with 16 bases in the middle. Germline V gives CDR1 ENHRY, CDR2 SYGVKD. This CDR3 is CAIRLPKEGNEQFF. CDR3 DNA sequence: TGTGCCATCAGGTTACCTAAGGAGGGGAATGAGCAGTTCTTC.

Here the CDR3 reads CASSQEFELDTQYF. CDR3 nucleotides: TGTGCCAGCAGCCAAGAATTTGAGTTAGATACGCAGTATTTT. The V gene is TRBV4-2, the J gene TRBJ2-3; D call uncertain. The V gene's germline CDR1 is LGHNA and CDR2 YNFKEQ. The CDR3 totals 14 residues. V was cut by 0 bases and J by 5 bases, with 9 bases left in between.

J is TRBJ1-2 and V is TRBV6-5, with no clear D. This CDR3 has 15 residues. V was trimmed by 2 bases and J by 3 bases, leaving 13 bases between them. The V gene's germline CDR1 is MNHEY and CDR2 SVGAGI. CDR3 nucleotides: TGTGCCAGCAGTTACGGCCAAAGGATCTACTATGGCTACACCTTC. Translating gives CASSYGQRIYYGYTF.